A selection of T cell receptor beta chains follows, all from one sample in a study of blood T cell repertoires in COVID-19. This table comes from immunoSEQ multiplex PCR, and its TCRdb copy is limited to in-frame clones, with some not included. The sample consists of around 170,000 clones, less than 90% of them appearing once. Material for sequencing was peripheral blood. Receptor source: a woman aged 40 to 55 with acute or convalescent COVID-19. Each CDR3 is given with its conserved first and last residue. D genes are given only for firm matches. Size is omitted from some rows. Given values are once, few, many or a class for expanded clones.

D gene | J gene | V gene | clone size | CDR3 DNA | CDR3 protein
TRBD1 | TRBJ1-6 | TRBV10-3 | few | TGTGCCATCACCGACGGACAGGGCGACCTGGGAACCCTCCACTTT | CAITDGQGDLGTLHF
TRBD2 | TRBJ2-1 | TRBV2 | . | TGTGCCAGCAGCGGGGGGGCGGCTGAGCAGTTCTTC | CASSGGAAEQFF
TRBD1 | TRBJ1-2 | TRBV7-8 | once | TGTGCCAGCAGCCTAACAGGGGGCGGCTACACCTTC | CASSLTGGGYTF
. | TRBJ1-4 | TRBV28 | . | TGTGCCAGCAGTGTAGGCGAGGGTGAAAAACTGTTTTTT | CASSVGEGEKLFF
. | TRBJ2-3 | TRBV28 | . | TGTGCCAGCAGCACTGGGACTGGTCAGTATTTT | CASSTGTGQYF
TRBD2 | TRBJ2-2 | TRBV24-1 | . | TGTGCCACCAGTGGTCTTCCAGGGGTCCTAGCGGGAGGCACCGGGGAGCTGTTTTTT | CATSGLPGVLAGGTGELFF
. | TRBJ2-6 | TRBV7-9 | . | TGTGCCAGCAGCCGTGACATATCTGGGGCCAACGTCCTGACTTTC | CASSRDISGANVLTF
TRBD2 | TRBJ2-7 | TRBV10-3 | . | TGTGCCATCAGTGACGGGGGGTTAACCACACTTCCCTACGAGCAGTACTTC | CAISDGGLTTLPYEQYF
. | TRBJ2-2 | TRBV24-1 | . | TGTGCCACCGCGAGGGGGGGGACCGGGGAGCTGTTTTTT | CATARGGTGELFF
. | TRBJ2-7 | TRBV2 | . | TGTGCCAGCAGTGTGGGGGGGGCCAAGTACGAGCAGTACTTC | CASSVGGAKYEQYF
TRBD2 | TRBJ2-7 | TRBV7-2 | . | TGTGCCAGCAGCTTAGCAAGCGGGGACTACGAGCAGTACTTC | CASSLASGDYEQYF
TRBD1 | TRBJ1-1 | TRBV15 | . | TGTGCCACCAGCAGAGCGCGGGACAGCCTGAACACTGAAGCTTTCTTT | CATSRARDSLNTEAFF
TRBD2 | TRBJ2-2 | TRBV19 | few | TGTGCCAGTACGGGAGGTCTGAACACCGGGGAGCTGTTTTTT | CASTGGLNTGELFF
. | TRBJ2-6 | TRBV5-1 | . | TGCGCCAGCAGCTCGGGTTCTGGGGCCAACGTCCTGACTTTC | CASSSGSGANVLTF
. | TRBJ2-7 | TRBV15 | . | TGTGCCACTAGCTCCGGGACTCCCGTCTACGAGCAGTACTTC | CATSSGTPVYEQYF
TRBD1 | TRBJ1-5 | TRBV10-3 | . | TGTGCCATCAGTGAGTCTGGGGGACAGGGGACTCAGCCCCAGCATTTT | CAISESGGQGTQPQHF
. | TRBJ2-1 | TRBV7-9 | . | TGTGCCAGCAGCTTAGATGTAGCTGGAAGGAGATTCCATGAGCAGTTCTTC | CASSLDVAGRRFHEQFF
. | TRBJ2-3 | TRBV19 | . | TGTGCCAGTAGTATAGGACAGGATACGCAGTATTTT | CASSIGQDTQYF
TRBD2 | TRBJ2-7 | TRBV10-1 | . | TGCGCCAGCAGCGGACTAGCGGGAGGTATGGACGAGCAGTACTTC | CASSGLAGGMDEQYF
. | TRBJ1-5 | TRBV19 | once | TGTGCCAGTAGTATTTGGCAGGGGCTCAATCAGCCCCAGCATTTT | CASSIWQGLNQPQHF
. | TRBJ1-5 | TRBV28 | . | TGTGCCAGCTCTGGACACGTAAAACCTCAGCCCCAGCATTTT | CASSGHVKPQPQHF
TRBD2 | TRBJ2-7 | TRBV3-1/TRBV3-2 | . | TGTGCCAGCAGCCAAGGCGGGAGGGCCTACGAGCAGTACTTC | CASSQGGRAYEQYF
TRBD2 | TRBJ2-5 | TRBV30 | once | TGTGCCTGGAGAGGGAGGGGACTCTCGCAAGAGACCCAGTACTTC | CAWRGRGLSQETQYF
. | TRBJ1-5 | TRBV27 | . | TGTGCCAGCGACCCCTTCCCTCAGTCAGGGGCCAATCACCCCCAGCATTTT | CASDPFPQSGANHPQHF
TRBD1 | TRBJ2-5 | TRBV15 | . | TGTGCCACCAGCAGAGGTCGACAGGGAATCGATAGGATAGAGACCCAGTACTTC | CATSRGRQGIDRIETQYF
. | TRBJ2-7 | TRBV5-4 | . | TGTGCCAGCAGCTCTACAGAGTACGAGCAGTACTTC | CASSSTEYEQYF
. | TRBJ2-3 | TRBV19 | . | TGTGCCAGTAGTATGGGGCTAGGAAGTACAGATACGCAGTATTTT | CASSMGLGSTDTQYF
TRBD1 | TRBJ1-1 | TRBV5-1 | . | TGCGCCAGCAGCCTACAGGGGCAATCCACTGAAGCTTTCTTT | CASSLQGQSTEAFF
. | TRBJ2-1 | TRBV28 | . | TGTGCCAGCATGGACACACTAGCCCGGGAGCAGTTCTTC | CASMDTLAREQFF
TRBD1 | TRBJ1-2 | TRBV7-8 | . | TGTGCCAGCAGCCACGACAGGGGGCAGGGTGGCTACACCTTC | CASSHDRGQGGYTF
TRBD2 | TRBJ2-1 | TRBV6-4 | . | TGTGCCAGCTCTCCCCAGGCGCTAGCGGGGGGTCTTCGAAATGAGCAGTTCTTC | CASSPQALAGGLRNEQFF
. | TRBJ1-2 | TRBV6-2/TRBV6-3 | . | TGTGCCAGCAGTCCCCTAGGAAGCAGGGAATTTGATGGCTACACCTTC | CASSPLGSREFDGYTF